These 15 T cell receptor beta chains were all obtained from the same sample, sequenced in a study of blood T cell repertoires in COVID-19 (dated by TCRdb to about 2020). Preparation of the library involved the immunoSEQ multiplex PCR assay. Drawn from immuneACCESS, this table holds only the in-frame rearrangements with V and J called that TCRdb kept. Clones are partly lost; checked studies trace under half to an unresolved V gene and leave the rest unexplained. In all, the sample holds over 250,000 clones, and 88% of those were seen once. 0.99% of the sample comes from the top ten. Material: peripheral blood. These receptors all stem from a woman aged 40 to 55 who had recovered from COVID-19.

The DNA of the CDR3 is TGTGCCAGCAGTTTGGGAGGGGGTTGGGGGACTGAAGCTTTCTTT. Translating gives CASSLGGGWGTEAFF. The chain joins TRBV28 to TRBJ1-1; D might be TRBD1 (6 bases). From germline, CDR1 is MDHEN and CDR2 SYDVKM. V lost 3 bases, J lost 5 bases, and 16 bases lay in between. The length of the CDR3 is 15 residues.

This clone was seen a few times. The V gene is TRBV18, the J gene TRBJ1-1; the D is unclear. Deletions cut 6 bases from V and 0 bases from J, with 11 bases between. CDR1 is KGHSH, CDR2 LQKENI, per germline. CDR3 length: 14 residues. The DNA of the CDR3 is TGTGCCAGCTCCGTGGCGGGCATGAACACTGAAGCTTTCTTT. This codes for CASSVAGMNTEAFF.

This clone was seen just once. J is TRBJ2-1 and V is TRBV27, with 10 bases aligning to TRBD1. The CDR3 spans 13 residues. Per the germline V gene, CDR1 is MNHEY and CDR2 is SMNVEV (reference sequence). Trimming took 6 bases from V and 9 from J; bases not matched to a gene: 5. CDR3: CASRGQGIGEQFF. In DNA form, the CDR3 reads TGTGCCAGCAGGGGACAGGGGATAGGTGAGCAGTTCTTC.

The chain combines TRBV5-1 with TRBJ2-2, with 11 bases matching TRBD2. Germline lookup yields CDR1 SGHRS and CDR2 YFSETQ. V was clipped by 7 bases and J by 7 bases; unmatched bases: 9. The CDR3 has 15 residues. This chain's CDR3 is CASHPGLAVRGELFF. CDR3 bases: TGCGCCAGCCATCCGGGACTAGCGGTCCGCGGGGAGCTGTTTTTT.

This chain joins TRBV7-2 and TRBJ2-2; no definite D call. Trimming pared 5 bases from V and 3 bases from J, leaving 7 bases between. This CDR3 is built from 13 residues. Germline values: CDR1 SGHTA, CDR2 FQGNSA. The CDR3 DNA is TGTGCCAGCAGCGAGAGGCACACCGGGGAGCTGTTTTTT. This sequence encodes CASSERHTGELFF.

Remarks on this clone: This sample also contains other DNA sequences that code for the same CDR3. This rearrangement joins TRBV5-4 to TRBJ1-6, with a weak D call TRBD1 (5 bases). Trimming shortened V by 0 bases and J by 6 bases, and 7 bases separated the two germline ends. The CDR3 is 14 residues long. CDR1 and CDR2 (germline): SGHNT, YYREEE (reference sequence). CDR3 coding DNA: TGTGCCAGCAGCTTGGTGGGGGGTAATTCACCCCTCCACTTT. Translation gives CASSLVGGNSPLHF.

The rearrangement links TRBV7-2 to TRBJ2-3; TRBD1 matches 10 bases. J lost 1 base, V lost 7 bases, and 5 bases had no gene match. Germline CDR1 is SGHTA and CDR2 is FQGNSA. The CDR3 totals 15 residues. The CDR3 DNA reads TGTGCCAGCAACTCAGGGACAGGGGGCACAGATACGCAGTATTTT. Residues: CASNSGTGGTDTQYF.

The rearrangement joins TRBV6-6 to TRBJ1-5; D is uncertain. Germline CDR1 reads MNHNY; CDR2 reads SVGAGI (reference sequence). The V end lost 3 bases, the J end lost 0 bases, and 6 bases lay between the germline ends. This CDR3 spans 14 amino acids. The CDR3 here is CASSYAGSNQPQHF. CDR3 nucleotides: TGTGCCAGCAGTTATGCCGGTAGCAATCAGCCCCAGCATTTT.

The chain recombines TRBV4-1 with TRBJ2-7; tentatively, D is TRBD2 (5 bases). Germline V gene data show CDR1 as MGHRA and CDR2 as YSYEKL. The CDR3 covers 16 residues. The V end was cut by 0 bases, the J end by 0 bases, with 12 bases between. The CDR3 protein is CASSQDWSGPSYEQYF. CDR3 DNA: TGCGCCAGCAGCCAAGATTGGAGCGGACCCTCCTACGAGCAGTACTTC.

V usage is TRBV9 and J usage is TRBJ1-3; D call uncertain. The V and J ends lost 1 base and 0 bases respectively, with 8 bases between them. Germline V gene lookup returns CDR1 SGDLS and CDR2 YYNGEE. The CDR3 has 15 amino acids. CDR3 in DNA: TGTGCCAGCAGCGTAAACCCAGGCTCTGGAAACACCATATATTTT. It codes for CASSVNPGSGNTIYF.

This clone came up a few times. This chain uses TRBV2 with TRBJ2-1, with D unclear. The CDR3 runs to 11 residues. The V end lost 8 bases, the J end lost 8 bases, and 10 bases lay between the germline ends. In germline, CDR1 is SNHLY, CDR2 FYNNEI. The CDR3 spells CASRSRDEQFF. The CDR3 nucleotides are TGTGCCAGCCGGTCCCGGGATGAGCAGTTCTTC.

The chain's CDR3 is CASSLAPGGHNEQFF. The CDR3 bases are TGTGCCAGCAGCTTAGCCCCGGGAGGCCACAATGAGCAGTTCTTC. The genes are TRBV7-9 and TRBJ2-1, with 7 bases matching TRBD2. Germline loops: CDR1 SEHNR, CDR2 FQNEAQ (reference sequence). Trimming took 0 bases from V and 5 from J; bases not matched to a gene: 4. The CDR3 totals 15 residues.

The table lists this clone with a count of one. Distinct nucleotide sequences in the sample also encode this CDR3. The genes are TRBV4-1 and TRBJ2-1, with 7 bases that match TRBD1. Per germline, CDR1 MGHRA and CDR2 YSYEKL. V lost 4 bases, J lost 0 bases, and 3 bases stayed unmatched. The CDR3 extends over 15 amino acids. The CDR3 DNA reads TGCGCCAGCAGCCCTTCAGGGGGCTCCTACAATGAGCAGTTCTTC. It is translated as CASSPSGGSYNEQFF.

Here the CDR3 reads CASSLWEGPSYEQYF. CDR3 nucleotides: TGCGCCAGCAGCTTGTGGGAGGGCCCCTCCTACGAGCAGTACTTC. This chain links TRBV5-1 with TRBJ2-7, with 7 nucleotides matching TRBD2. Germline CDR1 reads SGHRS; CDR2 reads YFSETQ. V lost 1 base, J lost 0 bases, and 4 bases stayed unmatched. This CDR3 spans 15 amino acids.

This clone was seen only once. The chain carries TRBV18 and TRBJ2-1, with 10 positions matching TRBD1. Unmatched junction bases numbered 3, after V lost 3 bases and J lost 4 bases. CDR1 and CDR2 from the germline V gene are KGHSH and LQKENI. CDR3 length: 15 residues. This CDR3 is CASSPGTGDYNEQFF. Here the CDR3 DNA reads TGTGCCAGCTCACCCGGGACAGGGGATTACAATGAGCAGTTCTTC.